Listed here are 17 T cell receptor beta chains from one sample, sequenced in a study of cytomegalovirus exposure and HLA in healthy donors. Researchers ran the PCR with 60 Vbeta and 13 Jbeta primers. Assay used: immunoSEQ multiplex PCR; TCRdb lists only in-frame clones, some missing. The sample includes under 200,000 clones, around four fifths of them seen just once. The sequenced material came from PBMCs. The source of these receptors is a man in his thirties or forties in good health and CMV-seronegative.

V is TRBV30 and J is TRBJ1-6; possibly TRBD1 for D (5 bases). V was trimmed by 5 bases and J by 8 bases, leaving 16 bases between them. This CDR3 is built from 14 residues. Germline V lookup: CDR1 GTSNPN, CDR2 SVGIG (reference sequence). The CDR3 DNA sequence: TGTGCCTGGTCCTTGGGGCCGACCGATTCACCCCTCCACTTT. As protein: CAWSLGPTDSPLHF.

This chain uses TRBV4-3 with TRBJ1-2, with D perhaps matching TRBD1 (6 bases). Looked up from germline, CDR1 is LGHNA and CDR2 is YSLEER. V was pared by 1 base and J by 3 bases, with 12 bases between. This CDR3 comprises 15 residues. CDR3 amino acids: CASSQARTGYYGYTF. In DNA form, the CDR3 reads TGCGCCAGCAGCCAAGCCCGTACAGGGTACTATGGCTACACCTTC.

This chain joins TRBV11-2 and TRBJ2-2; TRBD2 agrees at 7 bases. CDR1 SGHAT and CDR2 FQNNGV come from the germline V gene. V gave up 4 bases and J gave up 4 bases; unmatched junction bases: 9. The CDR3 covers 16 residues. The CDR3 DNA reads as TGTGCCAGCAGCTCCATGCCAGCGGGGACCACCGGGGAGCTGTTTTTT. Translated, it gives CASSSMPAGTTGELFF.

This chain joins TRBV4-2 and TRBJ1-1; D may be TRBD1 (6 bases). The CDR3 length is 16 residues. The ends were cut back, 4 bases at V and 1 base at J, with 16 bases in the middle. Germline lookup yields CDR1 LGHNA and CDR2 YNFKEQ. The CDR3 here is CASSRANRESNTEAFF. In nucleotides, the CDR3 is TGTGCCAGCAGCCGCGCAAACAGGGAGTCGAACACTGAAGCTTTCTTT.

The chain joins TRBV7-9 to TRBJ2-7, with D maybe TRBD1 (5 bases). The germline V gene encodes CDR1 SEHNR and CDR2 FQNEAQ (reference sequence). This CDR3 is 14 amino acids long. V lost 6 bases and J lost 1, with 13 bases in between. The CDR3 region has the DNA TGTGCCAGCAGTCTTAGACAGTCTTCCTACGAGCAGTACTTC. This gives the protein CASSLRQSSYEQYF.

The V gene is TRBV4-1, the J gene TRBJ1-2; perhaps TRBD1 as D (6 bases). The CDR3 length is 15 residues. CDR1 is MGHRA and CDR2 is YSYEKL in the germline V gene. Trimming shortened V by 4 bases and J by 3 bases, and 15 bases separated the two germline ends. This CDR3 is CASSPYLTGDYGYTF. The CDR3 region has the DNA TGCGCCAGCAGCCCCTACCTGACAGGCGACTATGGCTACACCTTC.

The chain has TRBV10-3 and TRBJ2-4; D may be TRBD1 (6 bases). The CDR3 is made up of 14 amino acids. Germline V lookup: CDR1 ENHRY, CDR2 SYGVKD. The V end lost 2 bases, the J end lost 9 bases, and 14 bases lay between the germline ends. For the CDR3, the DNA is TGTGCCATCAGTGAGGGGGCAGGGGTGCTCATTCAGTACTTC. The encoded protein is CAISEGAGVLIQYF.

V gene TRBV14 combines with J gene TRBJ2-2; the D is unclear. Trimming pared 6 bases from V and 0 bases from J, leaving 11 bases between. The length of the CDR3 is 15 residues. Germline loops: CDR1 SGHDN, CDR2 FVKESK. This CDR3 is CASSLVYANTGELFF. DNA of the CDR3: TGTGCCAGCAGTCTTGTCTACGCGAACACCGGGGAGCTGTTTTTT. Full variable domain (outside the CDR3, taken from reference TRBV14 and TRBJ2-2): EAGVTQFPSHSVIEKGQTVTLRCDPISGHDNLYWYRRVMGKEIKFLLHFVKESKQDESGMPNNRFLAERTGGTYSTLKVQPAELEDSGVYFCASSLVYANTGELFFGEGSRLTVL.

The chain couples TRBV9 to TRBJ1-4, with D perhaps matching TRBD1 (5 bases). The CDR3 totals 14 residues. V dropped 0 bases and J dropped 8 bases, with 11 bases sitting between them. Looked up from germline, CDR1 is SGDLS and CDR2 is YYNGEE. CDR3 region: CASSVGAGYEKLFF. The CDR3, as DNA: TGTGCCAGCAGCGTAGGGGCAGGGTACGAAAAACTGTTTTTT.

The V gene is TRBV7-2, the J gene TRBJ1-5; 11 bases align to TRBD1. V gave up 2 bases and J gave up 5 bases; unmatched junction bases: 5. The CDR3 extends over 16 amino acids. The germline V gene encodes CDR1 SGHTA and CDR2 FQGNSA. The CDR3 protein is CASSLWGQGGHQPQHF. CDR3 coding DNA: TGTGCCAGCAGCTTATGGGGACAGGGGGGACATCAGCCCCAGCATTTT. Combining the CDR3 with reference TRBV7-2 and TRBJ1-5 gives the whole variable domain GAGVSQSPSNKVTEKGKDVELRCDPISGHTALYWYRQSLGQGLEFLIYFQGNSAPDKSGLPSDRFSAERTGGSVSTLTIQRTQQEDSAVYLCASSLWGQGGHQPQHFGDGTRLSIL.

The rearrangement joins TRBV6-1 to TRBJ1-5, with TRBD1 matching over 7 bases. The germline V gene encodes CDR1 MNHNS and CDR2 SASEGT. CDR3 length equals 15 residues. V shed 2 bases, J shed 6 bases, and the junction held 7 bases outside the gene matches. CDR3 bases: TGTGCCAGCAGTGAATATAGGGGGCCTGCTCAGCCCCAGCATTTT. Encoded protein: CASSEYRGPAQPQHF.

This chain connects TRBV10-3 to TRBJ1-2; a possible D gene is TRBD1 (6 bases). The CDR3 runs to 14 residues. Looked up from germline, CDR1 is ENHRY and CDR2 is SYGVKD. Trimming removed 11 bases from V and 2 bases from J, with 18 bases in between. The CDR3 loop is CASRPGQQNYGYTF. CDR3 bases: TGTGCCTCACGCCCCGGACAGCAGAACTATGGCTACACCTTC.

The chain couples TRBV6-4 to TRBJ1-2, with 11 nucleotides matching TRBD1. After removal of 2 bases from V and 4 bases from J, the junction contained 9 bases not matched to a gene. Germline-derived CDR1 and CDR2 are MRHNA and SNTAGT. The CDR3 extends over 17 amino acids. CDR3: CASSDPDRGRRPYGYTF. CDR3 sequence (DNA): TGTGCCAGCAGTGACCCGGACAGGGGGCGACGACCCTATGGCTACACCTTC.

The chain joins TRBV1 to TRBJ2-7; TRBD2 was called by the table and not checked on the DNA. TRBV1 is marked as a pseudogene. CDR3 length: 16 amino acids. The CDR3 sequence: CTSSQVCWDFDYEQYF. Written as DNA, the CDR3 is TGCACCAGCAGCCAAGTGTGTTGGGACTTCGATTACGAGCAGTACTTC.

This clone has more than one count but fewer than ten. This chain joins TRBV14 and TRBJ1-6; D remains unclear. V lost 1 base to trimming and J lost 7 bases, with 11 bases between them. CDR1 and CDR2 (germline): SGHDN, FVKESK. The CDR3 totals 15 residues. This CDR3 reads CASSQGRLENSPLHF. The CDR3 coding sequence is TGTGCCAGCAGCCAAGGAAGGTTGGAGAATTCACCCCTCCACTTT.

This chain joins TRBV28 and TRBJ1-4, with D possibly matching TRBD1 (6 bases). The CDR3 has 15 residues. CDR1 and CDR2 (germline): MDHEN, SYDVKM. V gave up 5 bases and J gave up 3 bases, with 13 bases separating them. The DNA for the CDR3 is TGTGCCAGCAGTCTCCAGGGGTTTTCTAATGAAAAACTGTTTTTT. The encoded protein is CASSLQGFSNEKLFF.

The gene calls are TRBV28 and TRBJ1-2; no reliable D call. CDR3 length: 11 residues. Deletions cut 9 bases from V and 5 bases from J, with 10 bases between. Germline V gene data show CDR1 as MDHEN and CDR2 as SYDVKM. The CDR3 loop is CASLDGYGYTF. CDR3 DNA: TGTGCCAGTTTAGACGGGTATGGCTACACCTTC.